This TCR beta chain appears in the sequencing data of a study of early T cells in non-severe SARS-CoV-2 infection. Whole-study context: Sequencing input comprised bulk RNA from unsorted whole blood; chain pairing was not available.

The protocol attached unique molecular identifiers to individual cDNA molecules. TCRdb called the 5' RACE reads again in MiXCR, with one record for every CDR3 protein. Among about 22,000 distinct CDR3 sequences listed, 4.5% to 5% were seen once. Overall study findings and caveats: Matches to VDJdb favored anti-spike CD8 responses and missed private and CD4 specificities.

The CDR3 sequence is 12 residues long. Trimming took off 3 bases at V and 12 bases at J, with 16 bases between the two ends. CDR1 and CDR2 from the germline V gene are DFQATT and SNEGSKA (reference sequence). This clonotype has at least ten counts. What it binds is not known. The clonotype originates from an adult who was a healthcare worker with PCR-confirmed SARS-CoV-2 infection or an uninfected control (not recorded which). The chain recombines TRBV20-1 with TRBJ2-3; D might be TRBD1 (6 bases). The sequenced sample consisted of whole blood. The CDR3 DNA sequence: TGCAGTGCTAGCAACAATTACGGGACACAGTATTTT. Encoded protein: CSASNNYGTQYF.